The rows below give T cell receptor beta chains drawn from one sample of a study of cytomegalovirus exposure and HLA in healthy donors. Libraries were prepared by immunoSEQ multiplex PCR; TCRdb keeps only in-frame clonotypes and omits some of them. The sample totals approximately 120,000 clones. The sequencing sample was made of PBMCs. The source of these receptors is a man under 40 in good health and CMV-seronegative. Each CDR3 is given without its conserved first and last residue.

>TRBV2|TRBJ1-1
ASSDQGSGEAF
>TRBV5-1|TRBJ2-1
ASRELAGGPGREQF
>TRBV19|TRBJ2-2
ASTPERGWTGELF
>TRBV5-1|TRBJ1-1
ASSLGVGANTEAF
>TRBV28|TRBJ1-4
ASSPRDRRNEKLF
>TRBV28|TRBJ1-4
ASSRQGREKLF
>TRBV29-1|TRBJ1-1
SVEDYRPRTEAF
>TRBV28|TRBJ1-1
ASTRPLGGNTEAF
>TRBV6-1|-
ASSESPPGLATYEQY
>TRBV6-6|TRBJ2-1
ASRFGTSGYNEQF
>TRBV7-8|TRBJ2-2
ASSLGSTGPNTGELF
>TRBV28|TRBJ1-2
ASRTGQGFFYGYT
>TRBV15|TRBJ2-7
ATSRTLSYEQY
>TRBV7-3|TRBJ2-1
ASSLISGNEQF
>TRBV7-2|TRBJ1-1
ASSLQTGRWTEAF
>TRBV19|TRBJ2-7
ARRARDRDYVRPSEQY
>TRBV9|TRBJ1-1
ASSDAPGKERNTEAF
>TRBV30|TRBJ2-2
AWSRTSNTGELF
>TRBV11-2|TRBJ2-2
ASSAGTSRGGELF
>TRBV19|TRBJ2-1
ASSIEPGGSNV
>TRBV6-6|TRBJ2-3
ASSKQGTTSTDTQY
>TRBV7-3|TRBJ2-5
ASSALGAGVGETQY
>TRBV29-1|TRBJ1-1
SVTGLYTEAF
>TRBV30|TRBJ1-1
AWTRRENTEAF
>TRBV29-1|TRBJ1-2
SVENPGTFYGYT
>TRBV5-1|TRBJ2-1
ASSLRYNEQF
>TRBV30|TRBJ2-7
AWRGRVASYEQY
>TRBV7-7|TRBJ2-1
ATQSGTGSPGEQF
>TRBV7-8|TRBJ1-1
ASSSLMNTEAF
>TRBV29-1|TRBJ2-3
SVEAYLRTSGRLTDTQY
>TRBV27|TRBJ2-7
ASSQGQLYEQY
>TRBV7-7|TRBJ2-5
ASSLEGNSQETQY
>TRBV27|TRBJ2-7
ASSSVRLGGHEQY
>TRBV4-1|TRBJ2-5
ASSQLGHRGDRETQY
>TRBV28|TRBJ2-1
ASSFGTSFLYGNEQF
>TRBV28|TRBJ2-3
ASSFRTSTRDTQY
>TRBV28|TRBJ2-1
ASSPPGAGVQNEQF
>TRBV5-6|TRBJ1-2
ASSLGQGGLYGYT
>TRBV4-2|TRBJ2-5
ASSQDIGLQETQY
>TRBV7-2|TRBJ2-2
ASSALFTGELF
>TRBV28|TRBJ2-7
ASSSFFRGHEQY